The 11 T cell receptor beta chains reported below all come from one sample, sequenced in a study of T cell responses to AZD1222 COVID-19 vaccine. The data were produced by immunoSEQ multiplex PCR, yet TCRdb's version contains in-frame clones alone and is incomplete. The data show roughly 100,000 clones, with around nine tenths seen just once and 10% to 15% held by the top ten. The starting material was peripheral blood, obtained on day 0 of AZD1222 vaccination. These receptors were obtained from an adult in good health.

This chain uses TRBV6-4 with TRBJ1-5, with D maybe TRBD1 (5 bases). Germline V lookup: CDR1 MRHNA, CDR2 SNTAGT. Trimming shortened V by 4 bases and J by 6 bases, and 13 bases separated the two germline ends. The length of the CDR3 is 14 residues. CDR3 nucleotides: TGTGCCAGCAGTGCCGAGGGAAGGGGTCAGCCCCAGCATTTT. It translates to CASSAEGRGQPQHF.

The CDR3 loop is CASSFRLAGGNEQYF. DNA of the CDR3: TGCGCCAGCAGCTTCCGACTAGCGGGGGGCAACGAGCAGTACTTC. This chain connects TRBV5-1 to TRBJ2-7; 13 bases line up with TRBD2. From germline, CDR1 is SGHRS and CDR2 YFSETQ. The ends lost 2 bases at V and 5 bases at J; junction bases unmatched: 4. The CDR3 contains 15 residues.

The chain is built from TRBV2 and TRBJ1-2; maybe TRBD1 (5 bases). CDR3 length: 14 residues. The germline V gene has CDR1 SNHLY and CDR2 FYNNEI. Trimming pared 4 bases from V and 5 bases from J, leaving 14 bases between. The CDR3: CASSGGEGPYGYTF. CDR3 coding DNA: TGTGCCAGCAGTGGAGGGGAGGGACCATATGGCTACACCTTC.

The chain is built from TRBV28 and TRBJ1-1; maybe TRBD1 (6 bases). The V gene's germline CDR1 is MDHEN and CDR2 SYDVKM. This CDR3 has 16 residues. V lost 5 bases and J 3 bases, leaving 19 bases between the germline ends. The CDR3 DNA reads TGTGCCAGCAGTGGGACTCAAGTTTCAGGGGACACTGAAGCTTTCTTT. It codes for CASSGTQVSGDTEAFF. The full variable domain, in which reference TRBV28 and TRBJ1-1 provide the parts outside the CDR3, is DVKVTQSSRYLVKRTGEKVFLECVQDMDHENMFWYRQDPGLGLRLIYFSYDVKMKEKGDIPEGYSVSREKKERFSLILESASTNQTSMYLCASSGTQVSGDTEAFFGQGTRLTVV.

V usage is TRBV5-1 and J usage is TRBJ1-6; 8 bases are shared with TRBD1. There are 15 residues in the CDR3. With V trimmed by 0 bases and J by 11 bases, 7 bases remained unmatched. Germline V gene data show CDR1 as SGHRS and CDR2 as YFSETQ. The CDR3: CASSLGTGSMAPLHF. In DNA, the CDR3 is TGCGCCAGCAGCTTGGGGACAGGGTCAATGGCACCCCTCCACTTT.

This sequence joins TRBV7-9 and TRBJ2-3; 12 positions match TRBD2. V shed 5 bases and J 2 bases; nucleotides not matched to a gene: 11. The CDR3 contains 18 residues. CDR1 and CDR2 (germline): SEHNR, FQNEAQ (reference sequence). For the CDR3, the DNA is TGTGCCAGCAGCCCCCTCGGACTAGCGGGGAGATACACAGATACGCAGTATTTT. Its translation is CASSPLGLAGRYTDTQYF.

This clone rates as large. The chain carries TRBV6-5 and TRBJ1-6; possible D gene TRBD1, 6 bases. Germline CDR1 and CDR2: MNHEY and SVGAGI. CDR3 length: 14 residues. V was clipped by 8 bases and J by 7 bases, with 15 bases between them. CDR3 in amino acids: CASDEGVINSPLHF. Here the CDR3 DNA reads TGTGCCAGCGATGAGGGGGTAATAAATTCACCCCTCCACTTT.

Turning to this clone: An end of the junction does not agree with germline; a read error may underlie this. The chain is built from TRBV6-6 and TRBJ2-7, with TRBD1 matching 7 bases. The CDR3 consists of 12 residues. Per the germline V gene, CDR1 is MNHNY and CDR2 is SVGAGI (reference sequence). In DNA, the CDR3 is TGTGCCAGCAGTTACTTAGGGGGCGCCTGGCACTTC. It translates to CASSYLGGAWHF.

The rearrangement uses TRBV7-2 and TRBJ1-1; 8 nucleotides match TRBD1. From germline, CDR1 is SGHTA and CDR2 FQGNSA. This CDR3 is 14 amino acids long. V lost 1 base, J lost 4 bases, and 2 bases stayed unmatched. The CDR3 coding sequence is TGTGCCAGCAGCTTAGACAGGGGGGTCACTGAAGCTTTCTTT. Its protein product is CASSLDRGVTEAFF.

The chain recombines TRBV3-1 (or the pseudogene TRBV3-2) with TRBJ2-1, with D perhaps given as TRBD1 or TRBD2 (5 bases each). V dropped 1 base and J dropped 6 bases, with 13 bases sitting between them. Germline V gives CDR1 LGHDT, CDR2 YNNKEL (reference sequence). The CDR3 has 15 amino acids. Here the CDR3 reads CASSQGDPLANEQFF. CDR3 nucleotide sequence: TGTGCCAGCAGCCAAGGGGACCCCCTCGCCAATGAGCAGTTCTTC.

This chain joins TRBV19 and TRBJ2-7; 7 positions agree with TRBD1. CDR3 length: 14 residues. The junction had 6 bases not matched to a gene; V was cut back by 4 bases and J by 3 bases. Germline CDR1 and CDR2: LNHDA and SQIVND (reference sequence). The chain's CDR3 is CASSNPGTVYEQYF. DNA for the CDR3: TGTGCCAGTAGTAACCCCGGGACAGTCTACGAGCAGTACTTC.